The 21 T cell receptor delta chains presented below share a single source sample, sequenced in a study of Vδ1+ human thymocytes. The study's findings and limits: In the thymus, TRG and TRD repertoires looked highly polyclonal with Gaussian CDR3 lengths.

For these TCRs, the target antigens are not known. Sequences come from RNA converted to cDNA by reverse transcription. CDR3 amplicons came from multiplex PCR with pooled V-gene forward and constant-region reverse primers. TCRdb re-called clones from the multiplex PCR reads using CATT. The sample records around 23,000 delta-chain clones, about 7% being singletons. Sequenced material: Vdelta1+ gamma-delta thymocytes from the thymus. The subset is: FACS-sorted CD3+ TCRalphabeta- TCRVdelta1+ TCRVdelta2- thymocytes. These receptors were collected from a girl under three years old who had congenital heart surgery.

The chain joins TRDV1 to TRDJ1; TRDD3 matches 10 bases. CDR3 size: 23 residues. The germline V gene encodes CDR1 TSWWSYY and CDR2 QGS. Germline trimming cut 2 bases from V and 1 base from J; bases unmatched to any gene: 25. This CDR3 reads CALGEGGIRISSYTMGITDKLIF. DNA for the CDR3: TGTGCTCTTGGGGAAGGGGGGATACGTATTAGTTCTTATACTATGGGCATCACCGATAAACTCATCTTT.

V usage is TRDV1 and J usage is TRDJ1; D gene unclear. V shed 1 base and J shed 2 bases, with 14 bases lying between them. The length of the CDR3 is 16 residues. Germline V gene data show CDR1 as TSWWSYY and CDR2 as QGS. This CDR3 reads CALGEPPRMYTDKLIF. CDR3 in DNA: TGTGCTCTTGGGGAACCCCCTCGGATGTATACCGATAAACTCATCTTT.

The gene calls are TRDV1 and TRDJ1, with 13 bases identical to TRDD3. Looked up from germline, CDR1 is TSWWSYY and CDR2 is QGS. This CDR3 has 19 amino acids. The V gene end was trimmed by 5 bases and the J gene end by 4 bases; junction bases not matched to a gene: 16. The CDR3 bases are TGTGCTCTTGGGAAACCCCTTCGGGTTAACTGGGGGATACGCGATAAACTCATCTTT. It specifies CALGKPLRVNWGIRDKLIF.

The rearrangement uses TRDV1 and TRDJ1; TRDD3 agrees at 11 bases. CDR1 is TSWWSYY and CDR2 is QGS in the germline V gene. The ends lost 4 bases at V and 0 bases at J; junction bases unmatched: 10. This CDR3 has 18 amino acids. The CDR3 spells CALGGVPGGYYYTDKLIF. CDR3 coding DNA: TGTGCTCTTGGGGGGGTACCTGGGGGATACTACTACACCGATAAACTCATCTTT.

The rearrangement links TRDV1 to TRDJ1, with a possible D match to TRDD2 (9 bases). Germline V gene lookup returns CDR1 TSWWSYY and CDR2 QGS. V was cut by 2 bases and J by 1 base, with 32 bases left in between. This CDR3 is 22 amino acids long. The CDR3 sequence is CALGELGLPTNAGDTGTDKLIF. The DNA of the CDR3 is TGTGCTCTTGGGGAATTGGGCCTTCCTACGAACGCTGGGGATACTGGCACCGATAAACTCATCTTT.

The chain combines TRDV3 with TRDJ1, with TRDD3 identical over 7 bases. V shed 4 bases, J shed 6 bases, and the junction held 14 bases outside the gene matches. The CDR3 totals 14 residues. CDR1 and CDR2 (germline): TVYSNPD, GDNSRS (reference sequence). CDR3 bases: TGTGCCTCGTCTCGGACTTTGGGGGACTATAAACTCATCTTT. This translates into CASSRTLGDYKLIF. Full variable domain (missing parts from reference TRDV3 and TRDJ1): CDKVTQSSPDQTVASGSEVVLLCTYDTVYSNPDLFWYRIRPDYSFQFVFYGDNSRSEGADFTQGRFSVKHILTQKAFHLVISPVRTEDSATYYCASSRTLGDYKLIFGKGTRVTVEP.

The called J gene is TRDJ1, whereas the V gene has no call; the table's TRDD3 call for D was not verified on the DNA. This CDR3 comprises 19 residues. The CDR3 DNA sequence: TGTGCTCTTGGGGAACTTAGCCTACTGGGGGAGCCGATGGCCGATAAACTCATCTTT. Encoded protein: CALGELSLLGEPMADKLIF.

In its sample, this clone was seen a few times. The V and J genes are TRDV1 and TRDJ1; maybe TRDD3 (5 bases). Germline V CDR1 and CDR2: TSWWSYY, QGS. The CDR3 sequence is 16 residues long. The V end was cut by 2 bases, the J end by 4 bases, with 17 bases between. The CDR3 bases are TGTGCTCTTGGGGAAGGTTTTTCTGGGAGACACGATAAACTCATCTTT. This encodes CALGEGFSGRHDKLIF.

The chain employs TRDV1 and TRDJ1; D not certain. V was shortened by 7 bases and J by 0 bases, with 15 bases between the two germline ends. This CDR3 has 15 residues. CDR1 and CDR2 from the germline V gene are TSWWSYY and QGS. In nucleotides, the CDR3 is TGTGCTCTTGTAAGTGGAAGCGTGTACACCGATAAACTCATCTTT. Its translation: CALVSGSVYTDKLIF.

The chain joins TRDV1 to TRDJ1; the match to TRDD3 covers 11 bases. Germline loops: CDR1 TSWWSYY, CDR2 QGS. J was trimmed by 7 bases and V by 0 bases; bases with no gene match: 13. CDR3 length: 18 amino acids. The CDR3 region has the DNA TGTGCTCTTGGGGAACTTTTCCTGGGGGATACCATGTCTGGTAAACTCATCTTT. This gives the protein CALGELFLGDTMSGKLIF.

The chain is built from TRDV1 and TRDJ1; D not resolved. The V gene's germline CDR1 is TSWWSYY and CDR2 QGS. This CDR3 comprises 18 residues. V lost 4 bases to trimming and J lost 0 bases, with 21 bases between them. In nucleotides, the CDR3 is TGTGCTCTTGGGGCCCCTCTCCCCCTTAGGGTGAACACCGATAAACTCATCTTT. Translation: CALGAPLPLRVNTDKLIF.

This clone occurred a few times. V and J are TRDV1 and TRDJ1; D is possibly TRDD2 or TRDD3 (8 bases each). Trimming removed 1 base from V and 1 base from J, with 28 bases in between. CDR3 length equals 21 residues. Germline-derived CDR1 and CDR2 are TSWWSYY and QGS. The CDR3, as DNA: TGTGCTCTTGGGGAACGAGGCTTCCTACCGTCGTCCTGGGGGACCACCGATAAACTCATCTTT. Protein: CALGERGFLPSSWGTTDKLIF.

This clone was detected once. The J gene is TRDJ2, while no V gene call was made; TRDD3, as called in the table, went unchecked against the DNA. The CDR3 consists of 22 residues. The CDR3 reads CALGPTNPYFRGIQVLTAQHFF. The CDR3 DNA sequence: TGTGCTCTTGGGCCCACAAATCCATACTTCCGGGGGATACAAGTCTTGACAGCACAACACTTCTTT.

In its sample, this clone was seen a few times. A single base separates this from a much larger clone, so it may be a read error. The genes are TRAV29/DV5 and TRDJ1; D is unresolved. The length of the CDR3 is 12 residues. The germline gives CDR1 NSMFDY, CDR2 ISSIKDK. In DNA, the CDR3 is TGTGCACCTTATAGGTTAACCGATAAACCCATCTTT. It yields the protein CAPYRLTDKPIF.

The V gene is TRDV1, the J gene TRDJ1; D possibly corresponds to TRDD3 (6 bases). Trimming took 1 base from V and 0 from J, leaving 21 bases between them. There are 19 residues in the CDR3. Looked up from germline, CDR1 is TSWWSYY and CDR2 is QGS. CDR3 loop: CALGERPWVGASYTDKLIF. CDR3 bases: TGTGCTCTTGGGGAACGCCCTTGGGTGGGGGCTTCGTACACCGATAAACTCATCTTT.

Only a few counts were recorded for this clone. The chain employs TRDV1 and TRDJ1, with a weak D call TRDD2 (5 bases). V lost 2 bases and J lost 0, with 10 bases in between. CDR1 is TSWWSYY, CDR2 QGS, per germline. This CDR3 contains 15 residues. CDR3 DNA: TGTGCTCTTGGGGAAAAATTCCTGTACACCGATAAACTCATCTTT. It encodes CALGEKFLYTDKLIF.

In its sample, this clone was seen a few times. J is TRDJ1 and V is TRDV1; 9 positions match TRDD3. The V and J ends lost 5 bases and 0 bases, in that order; junction bases with no gene match: 31. CDR1 is TSWWSYY and CDR2 is QGS in the germline V gene. CDR3 length: 24 residues. This CDR3 is CALGKSLLPTDVGTGGAHTDKLIF. In DNA form, the CDR3 reads TGTGCTCTTGGGAAATCCCTCCTTCCAACCGACGTTGGTACTGGGGGAGCTCACACCGATAAACTCATCTTT.

This clone has a single count. This chain links TRDV1 with TRDJ1; tentative D call: TRDD2 (6 bases). The J gene, missing from TCRdb, was assigned here through DNA to germline matching. There are 15 residues in the CDR3. V lost 4 bases and J 4 bases, leaving 16 bases between the germline ends. Germline V gene sequence: CDR1 TSWWSYY, CDR2 QGS. CDR3 sequence reads: CALGGGAFPLDKLIF. DNA for the CDR3: TGTGCTCTTGGGGGAGGGGCCTTCCCCCTCGATAAACTCATCTTT.

The chain employs TRDV1 and TRDJ1; TRDD3 matches at 8 bases. CDR1 TSWWSYY and CDR2 QGS come from the germline V gene. The CDR3 totals 18 residues. Trimming at V came to 3 bases and at J to 11 bases, leaving 23 bases not matched to a gene. In DNA, the CDR3 is TGTGCTCTTGGGGACAGCAACTCATCCCCCCCTTACTGGGGGCCCCTCATCTTT. Its protein product is CALGDSNSSPPYWGPLIF.

Although no V gene was called, TRDJ1 is the J gene; TRDD3 was called by the table and not checked on the DNA. This CDR3 is 21 amino acids long. The CDR3 DNA sequence: TGTGCTCTTGGGAGACACACCTGGGGGAATATATTGGGGAAATACACCGATAAACTCATCTTT. Encoded protein: CALGRHTWGNILGKYTDKLIF.

There are a few counts of this clone. J is TRDJ1 and V is TRDV1, with TRDD3 identical over 8 bases. Germline V gene sequence: CDR1 TSWWSYY, CDR2 QGS. Trimming at V came to 2 bases and at J to 0 bases, leaving 14 bases not matched to a gene. The CDR3 has 19 residues. The CDR3 nucleotides read TGTGCTCTTGGGGAATCCCATCCTATCCTGGGGGACTACACCGATAAACTCATCTTT. Translation gives CALGESHPILGDYTDKLIF.